This is a list of T cell receptor beta chains from one sample in a study of T cell changes during pregnancy in multiple sclerosis. Data came from immunoSEQ multiplex PCR; TCRdb stores just in-frame clones and leaves some out. Of roughly 100,000 clones listed, 75% to 95% are singletons. This material consisted of peripheral blood, taken after pregnancy. Receptors originate from a female donor in good health, enrolled as a control in a pregnancy study. The CDR3 runs from the conserved cysteine through the conserved F or W. Fields, in order: clone size, D gene, J gene, V gene, CDR3 DNA, CDR3 protein. D genes are given only for firm matches. Clone size is not always given. Where it is, it says once, few, many or a class for expanded clones.

NA,TRBD1,TRBJ1-6,TRBV5-6,TGTGCCAGCAGCTATGACGGGACAGGGGGAAACAGGCCCCTCCACTTT,CASSYDGTGGNRPLHF
NA,NA,TRBJ1-4,TRBV4-3,TGCGCCAGCAGCCAAGATAGGGGCAGCAGCGCGGCAACTAATGAAAAACTGTTTTTT,CASSQDRGSSAATNEKLFF
NA,TRBD2,TRBJ2-7,TRBV7-2,TGTGCCAGCAGTGCTTTTAGCGGGGGGGCCTACGAGCAGTACTTC,CASSAFSGGAYEQYF
NA,NA,TRBJ1-5,TRBV19,TGTGCCAGTAGGGCGGACAGTGCAAGCAATCAGCCCCAGCATTTT,CASRADSASNQPQHF
NA,TRBD1,TRBJ2-7,TRBV6-6,TGTGCCAGCAGCCCCACCGGGACAGGGAACGAGCAGTACTTC,CASSPTGTGNEQYF
NA,TRBD2,TRBJ2-7,TRBV15,TGTGCCACCAGCAGAGCTGGGAGCGGGGGAACTCGGGCCTACGAGCAGTACTTC,CATSRAGSGGTRAYEQYF
NA,NA,TRBJ2-7,TRBV5-6,TGTGCCAGCAGCCCAATCAGCTCCTACGAGCAGTACTTC,CASSPISSYEQYF
NA,TRBD2,TRBJ2-1,TRBV18,TGTGCCAGCTCACCGATGGGGGGGGTCACCTACAATGAGCAGTTCTTC,CASSPMGGVTYNEQFF
NA,NA,TRBJ2-3,TRBV5-1,TGCGCCAGCGGACTTCGGAGCCGCACAGATACGCAGTATTTT,CASGLRSRTDTQYF
NA,TRBD2,TRBJ2-5,TRBV7-2,TGTGCCAGCAGCCGCGGGACTAGCGGGGGGGGAGAGACCCAGTACTTC,CASSRGTSGGGETQYF
NA,NA,TRBJ1-2,TRBV5-1,TGCGCCAGCAGCCAAGATTTAGCGGGAGGTGGCTACACCTTC,CASSQDLAGGGYTF
NA,NA,TRBJ2-5,TRBV27,TGTGCCAGCAGTTTAGGCCTCCAAGAGACCCAGTACTTC,CASSLGLQETQYF
NA,NA,TRBJ2-5,TRBV7-2,TGTGCCAGCAGCTCTCGGGACACGGAGACCCAGTACTTC,CASSSRDTETQYF
NA,NA,TRBJ1-2,TRBV10-3,TGTGCCATCAGTGAGCCCACAGGGCTGAAGTATGGCTACACCTTC,CAISEPTGLKYGYTF
once,TRBD1,TRBJ1-5,TRBV7-2,TGTGCCAGCAGCTCTAGAGGTGGGACAGCAGGTTATCAGCCCCAGCATTTT,CASSSRGGTAGYQPQHF
NA,TRBD1,TRBJ2-6,TRBV11-2,TGTGCCAGCAGCCCGGTCCCGGGACAGGGCTCTGGGGCCAACGTCCTGACTTTC,CASSPVPGQGSGANVLTF
NA,TRBD2,TRBJ2-7,TRBV15,TGTGCCACCAGCAGAGATCTAGCGGGAAAGTACGAGCAGTACTTC,CATSRDLAGKYEQYF
NA,TRBD2,TRBJ2-2,TRBV7-3,TGTGCCAGCAGCCGCAGCGGGGGGGCCGGGCCCGGGGAGCTGTTTTTT,CASSRSGGAGPGELFF
NA,NA,TRBJ1-5,TRBV28,TGTGCCAGCAGATCAGGTCAGCCCCAGCATTTT,CASRSGQPQHF
NA,TRBD2,TRBJ2-1,TRBV15,TGTGCCACCAGCCCCCGGGGGGGATACAATGAGCAGTTCTTC,CATSPRGGYNEQFF
NA,NA,TRBJ1-1,TRBV6-6,TGTGCCAGCGTGTCAGTCCGCGGCACTGAAGCTTTCTTT,CASVSVRGTEAFF
NA,TRBD1,TRBJ1-6,TRBV4-3,TGCGCCAGCAGCCAAGATCGCAGGACAGGGGGATTTTCACCCCTCCACTTT,CASSQDRRTGGFSPLHF
NA,NA,TRBJ2-7,TRBV2,TGTGCCAGCAGACACTCACAAGTTCGCCATGTCCAGGCGCAGTACTTC,CASRHSQVRHVQAQYF
NA,NA,TRBJ2-7,TRBV14,TGTGCCAGCAGCCAAGCGGGGGTCCACTACGAGCAGTACTTC,CASSQAGVHYEQYF
NA,NA,TRBJ2-7,TRBV6-1,TGTGCCAGCAGTGAACGAGCAGGGTTCGAGCAGTACTTC,CASSERAGFEQYF
NA,TRBD1,TRBJ2-2,TRBV28,TGTGCCAGCAGACGGGACAGGGGTGGGGCCGGGGAGCTGTTTTTT,CASRRDRGGAGELFF
once,NA,TRBJ2-3,TRBV29-1,TGCAGCGCAGGGCCTCTCGGGGATACGCAGTATTTT,CSAGPLGDTQYF
NA,TRBD2,TRBJ2-1,TRBV7-2,TGTGCCAGCAGCTTATACGGGGGGGCCTACAATGAGCAGTTCTTC,CASSLYGGAYNEQFF
NA,NA,TRBJ2-4,TRBV15,TGTGCCACCAGCAGAGCCCTAGGAGACATTCAGTACTTC,CATSRALGDIQYF